This note documents a single T cell receptor beta chain sequence. PCR used 60 Vbeta primers and 13 Jbeta primers. Libraries were prepared by immunoSEQ multiplex PCR; TCRdb keeps only in-frame clonotypes and omits some of them. This table has 95,000 to 150,000 clones, nearly 65% appearing once. This specimen comes from a study of cytomegalovirus exposure and HLA in healthy donors. The trim removed 0 bases at V and 9 bases at J, leaving 7 bases unmatched. The germline CDR1 and CDR2 sequences are WNHNN and SYGVQD (reference sequence). There are 15 residues in the CDR3. Sequencing input: PBMCs. The TCR was taken from a man in his forties or fifties in good health and CMV-seropositive. This chain uses TRBV10-1 with TRBJ2-1, with 8 bases that match TRBD2. The CDR3 region has the DNA TGCGCCAGCAGTGAGTCTAGCGGGGCCGTCGGTGAGCAGTTCTTC. Protein sequence: CASSESSGAVGEQFF.